What follows are 21 T cell receptor beta chains derived from one specimen sequenced in a study of cytomegalovirus exposure and HLA in healthy donors. It was with 60 Vbeta and 13 Jbeta primers that the PCR ran. The repertoire was sequenced with immunoSEQ multiplex PCR; TCRdb's copy has only in-frame clones and lacks some. The sample yields some 82,000 clones, around 84% seen once. The sequenced material came from PBMCs. These receptors all stem from a woman aged 45 to 65 in good health and CMV-seronegative.

The J gene is TRBJ2-3, the V gene TRBV11-2, with a possible D match to TRBD1 (6 bases). The CDR3 has 16 amino acids. Germline CDR1 and CDR2: SGHAT and FQNNGV. The V end lost 5 bases, the J end lost 0 bases, and 15 bases lay between the germline ends. The CDR3 coding sequence is TGTGCCAGCAGCCTCCGCTCGACAGGAAGCACAGATACGCAGTATTTT. Protein product: CASSLRSTGSTDTQYF.

This chain connects TRBV5-4 to TRBJ2-5; D is ambiguous. Germline V gene data show CDR1 as SGHNT and CDR2 as YYREEE (reference sequence). CDR3 size: 14 residues. Trimming stripped 1 base from V and 0 bases from J, with 7 bases between. DNA of the CDR3: TGTGCCAGCAGCTTGAAAAGCAACCAAGAGACCCAGTACTTC. Amino acid sequence: CASSLKSNQETQYF.

This clone came up once. J is TRBJ2-7 and V is TRBV10-3; TRBD2 might be the D (6 bases). CDR1 ENHRY and CDR2 SYGVKD come from the germline V gene. The CDR3 covers 16 residues. V lost 0 bases to trimming and J lost 2 bases, with 14 bases between them. CDR3 bases: TGTGCCATCAGTGAGTCCCAAGCGGGTGCTGCCTACGAGCAGTACTTC. Translating gives CAISESQAGAAYEQYF.

CDR3 nucleotides: TGTGCCAGCAGTTACGCACACACCTACGAGCAGTACTTC. Translated, it gives CASSYAHTYEQYF. The chain links TRBV7-9 to TRBJ2-7, with no clear D. This CDR3 comprises 13 residues. Germline CDR1 and CDR2: SEHNR and FQNEAQ (reference sequence). The V and J ends lost 6 bases and 2 bases respectively, with 11 bases between them.

CDR3 sequence: CASSLVAGGPGEQYF. The CDR3 DNA reads TGTGCCAGCAGCTTAGTAGCGGGAGGGCCTGGCGAGCAGTACTTC. The rearrangement joins TRBV7-2 to TRBJ2-7; 11 bases line up with TRBD2. This CDR3 contains 15 residues. The germline V gene has CDR1 SGHTA and CDR2 FQGNSA. J was trimmed by 6 bases and V by 1 base; bases with no gene match: 5.

The CDR3 coding sequence is TGTGCCAGCAAGCCGAGGAGTAGCAATCAGCCCCAGCATTTT. The encoded protein is CASKPRSSNQPQHF. This sequence joins TRBV19 and TRBJ1-5, with D unclear. V was clipped by 9 bases and J by 0 bases, with 12 bases between them. Germline CDR1 LNHDA, CDR2 SQIVND (reference sequence). The CDR3 is 14 residues long. Using reference TRBV19 and TRBJ1-5 for the parts outside the CDR3, the full variable domain is DGGITQSPKYLFRKEGQNVTLSCEQNLNHDAMYWYRQDPGQGLRLIYYSQIVNDFQKGDIAEGYSVSREKKESFPLTVTSAQKNPTAFYLCASKPRSSNQPQHFGDGTRLSIL.

This clone was observed a few times. The J gene is TRBJ2-7, the V gene TRBV5-5; 7 positions match TRBD2. The germline gives CDR1 SGHKS, CDR2 YYEKEE (reference sequence). The CDR3 totals 15 residues. The V segment lost 4 bases and the J segment 2 bases; nucleotides outside the gene matches: 9. The CDR3 sequence is CASSDSLAGAYEQYF. The CDR3 DNA reads as TGTGCCAGCAGCGACTCCCTCGCGGGAGCCTACGAGCAGTACTTC.

The V gene is TRBV21-1, the J gene TRBJ2-7; TRBD1, the table's D call, was not compared with the DNA. TRBV21-1 is noted as a pseudogene. This CDR3 is built from 16 residues. CDR3 DNA: TGTGCCAGCAGCAACAGGGACAGTCAGGGTCCGTACGAGCAGTACGTC. Translation: CASSNRDSQGPYEQYV.

J is TRBJ2-3 and V is TRBV27, with TRBD1 matching 11 bases. Trimming cost V 5 bases and J 4 bases; bases outside gene matches: 11. The V gene's germline CDR1 is MNHEY and CDR2 SMNVEV (reference sequence). The CDR3 sequence is 17 residues long. The DNA of the CDR3 is TGTGCCAGCAGTAGACACCCACCGGGACAGGGGGCAGATACGCAGTATTTT. Protein product: CASSRHPPGQGADTQYF.

The V call is TRBV7-3, the J call TRBJ2-1; tentatively, D is TRBD2 (6 bases). Looked up from germline, CDR1 is SGHTA and CDR2 is FQGTGA. Trimming left V 5 bases short and J 8 bases short, with 28 bases between. The CDR3 consists of 18 residues. This CDR3 is CASSQGSRSHQPGDEQFF. CDR3 DNA: TGTGCCAGCAGCCAAGGTTCAAGAAGCCATCAGCCGGGGGATGAGCAGTTCTTC.

The V gene is TRBV7-2, the J gene TRBJ2-1; perhaps TRBD1 as D (6 bases). There are 14 residues in the CDR3. Deletions cut 4 bases from V and 4 bases from J, with 11 bases between. Germline lookup yields CDR1 SGHTA and CDR2 FQGNSA. CDR3 in DNA: TGTGCCAGCAGCTACAGGGTATCGTACAATGAGCAGTTCTTC. The encoded protein is CASSYRVSYNEQFF.

Details on this clone: Other DNA sequences in the same sample also yield this CDR3. This chain connects TRBV5-6 to TRBJ1-2; 7 positions agree with TRBD1. This CDR3 region has 13 residues. With 4 bases clipped from V and 3 bases from J, the junction kept 3 bases outside the gene matches. Germline assignment: CDR1 SGHDT and CDR2 YYEEEE. CDR3 nucleotides: TGTGCCAGCAGCGCGGGGACAGACTATGGCTACACCTTC. Residues: CASSAGTDYGYTF.

The chain links TRBV6-1 to TRBJ1-5; 7 bases are a match to TRBD1. The germline CDR1 and CDR2 sequences are MNHNS and SASEGT. V trimming: 0 bases; J trimming: 7 bases; junction bases outside the gene matches: 3. This CDR3 has 14 amino acids. The CDR3 loop reads CASSEAGGGQPQHF. The CDR3 coding sequence is TGTGCCAGCAGTGAAGCAGGGGGCGGACAGCCCCAGCATTTT.

V usage is TRBV7-3 and J usage is TRBJ2-3, with 8 bases matching TRBD2. This CDR3 has 16 residues. Germline V gives CDR1 SGHTA, CDR2 FQGTGA. V was pared by 2 bases and J by 4 bases, with 8 bases of the junction left unmatched. The CDR3 region has the DNA TGTGCCAGCAGCTTACCGGCGGGGGGCGAACCAGATACGCAGTATTTT. The encoded protein is CASSLPAGGEPDTQYF.

The rearrangement links TRBV5-1 to TRBJ1-2; 10 bases map to TRBD1. The CDR3 extends over 17 amino acids. V gave up 0 bases and J gave up 2 bases; unmatched junction bases: 7. CDR1 SGHRS and CDR2 YFSETQ come from the germline V gene. The CDR3 region has the DNA TGCGCCAGCAGCTTGGAACCCCCGGGACAGGGGAACTATGGCTACACCTTC. Protein sequence: CASSLEPPGQGNYGYTF.

The chain has TRBV25-1 and TRBJ1-4; tentative D call: TRBD1 (5 bases). Trimming removed 6 bases at V and 7 bases at J, with 21 bases between. The CDR3 has 16 amino acids. In germline, CDR1 is MGHDK, CDR2 SYGVNS. The CDR3 DNA sequence: TGTGCCAGCAGCGACGCCCCGCGGGTGGGGGGTGAAAAACTGTTTTTT. Its translation: CASSDAPRVGGEKLFF.

This clone was recorded a few times. Compared with germline, one end of the junction differs, possibly owing to a read error. The rearrangement uses TRBV7-7 and TRBJ2-1; TRBD2 agrees at 9 bases. CDR1 SSHAT and CDR2 FNYEAQ come from the germline V gene (reference sequence). The CDR3 is 15 amino acids. The CDR3 DNA reads TGTGCTAGCAGCTTAGAGACCGGGACTAGCTTTGAGCAGTTCTTC. Its translation: CASSLETGTSFEQFF.

This chain joins TRBV30 and TRBJ2-1, with 8 bases lining up with TRBD2. The V segment lost 4 bases and the J segment 7 bases; nucleotides outside the gene matches: 9. The V gene's germline CDR1 is GTSNPN and CDR2 SVGIG (reference sequence). This CDR3 is 14 amino acids long. CDR3 in amino acids: CAWKGQRGWNEQFF. CDR3 nucleotide sequence: TGTGCCTGGAAGGGCCAGCGGGGGTGGAATGAGCAGTTCTTC.

In its sample, this clone was seen once. The V and J genes are TRBV7-9 and TRBJ2-3; TRBD2 matches 11 bases. The CDR3 spans 16 residues. Germline V gene sequence: CDR1 SEHNR, CDR2 FQNEAQ (reference sequence). J gave up 2 bases and V 2 bases, and 3 bases lay outside the gene matches. The CDR3 loop reads CASSLNSGGATDTQYF. The CDR3 nucleotides read TGTGCCAGCAGCTTAAATAGCGGGGGGGCCACAGATACGCAGTATTTT.

The chain uses TRBV4-3 and TRBJ2-2; possibly TRBD1 for D (6 bases). There are 15 residues in the CDR3. V was trimmed by 2 bases and J by 5 bases, leaving 12 bases between them. Germline-derived CDR1 and CDR2 are LGHNA and YSLEER. CDR3 bases: TGCGCCAGCAGCCAAACGAGTACAGGGACCGGGGAGCTGTTTTTT. Its translation: CASSQTSTGTGELFF.

The chain combines TRBV10-3 with TRBJ1-3; TRBD1 aligns across 9 bases. Germline values: CDR1 ENHRY, CDR2 SYGVKD. The V segment lost 0 bases and the J segment 1 base; nucleotides outside the gene matches: 4. The CDR3 is 17 residues long. For the CDR3, the DNA is TGTGCCATCAGTGAGTCAGGACAGGGGCCTTCTGGAAACACCATATATTTT. Protein sequence: CAISESGQGPSGNTIYF.